Described below is a single TCR beta chain sequence and its context. CDR1 is SEHNR and CDR2 is FQNEAQ in the germline V gene (reference sequence). The CDR3 has 18 residues. The V segment lost 4 bases and the J segment 4 bases; nucleotides outside the gene matches: 17. The sample comes from a study of Ad26.COV2.S vaccination and SARS-CoV-2 variants. This sample's treatment: 15 to 20 received Ad26.COV2.S at low or high dose, single or two shots; 5 received placebo; per-sample allocation not given. Samples came from day 63 after the first vaccine or placebo injection. Only in-frame clones appear in the TCRdb table, and some are missing; sequencing was by immunoSEQ multiplex PCR. The table shows roughly 350,000 clones, with around nine tenths occurring only once.

Sample: peripheral blood, taken in a trial of Ad26.COV2.S vaccine versus placebo. The TCR comes from a person between 18 and 65 years old who received the Ad26.COV2.S COVID-19 vaccine or a placebo. The chain combines TRBV7-9 with TRBJ1-1; 8 positions match TRBD1. The CDR3 region has the DNA TGTGCCAGCAGCTCTACCCTAACCAGGGGGCGAGGGGGCACTGAAGCTTTCTTT. It codes for CASSSTLTRGRGGTEAFF.